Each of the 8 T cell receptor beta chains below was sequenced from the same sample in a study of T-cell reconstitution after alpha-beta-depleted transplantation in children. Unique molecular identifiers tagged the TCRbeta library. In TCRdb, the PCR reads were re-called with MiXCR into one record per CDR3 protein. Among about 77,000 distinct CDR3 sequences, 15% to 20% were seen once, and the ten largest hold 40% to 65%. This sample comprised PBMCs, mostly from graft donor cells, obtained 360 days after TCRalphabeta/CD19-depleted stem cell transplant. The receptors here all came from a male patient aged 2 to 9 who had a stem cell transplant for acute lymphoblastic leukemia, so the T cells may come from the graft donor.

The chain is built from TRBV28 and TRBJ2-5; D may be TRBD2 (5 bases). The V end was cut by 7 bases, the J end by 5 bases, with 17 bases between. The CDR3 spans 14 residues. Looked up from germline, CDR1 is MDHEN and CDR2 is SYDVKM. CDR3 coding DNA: TGTGCCAGCACCCATTGGTATCCGGGGGAGACCCAGTACTTC. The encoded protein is CASTHWYPGETQYF. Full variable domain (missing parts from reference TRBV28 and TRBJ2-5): DVKVTQSSRYLVKRTGEKVFLECVQDMDHENMFWYRQDPGLGLRLIYFSYDVKMKEKGDIPEGYSVSREKKERFSLILESASTNQTSMYLCASTHWYPGETQYFGPGTRLLVL.

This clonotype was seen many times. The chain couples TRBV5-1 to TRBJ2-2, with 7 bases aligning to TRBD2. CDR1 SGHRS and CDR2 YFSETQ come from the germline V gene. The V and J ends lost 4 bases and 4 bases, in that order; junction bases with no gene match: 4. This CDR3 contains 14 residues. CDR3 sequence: CASSPTSVTGELFF. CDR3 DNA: TGCGCCAGCAGCCCAACTAGCGTCACCGGGGAGCTGTTTTTT.

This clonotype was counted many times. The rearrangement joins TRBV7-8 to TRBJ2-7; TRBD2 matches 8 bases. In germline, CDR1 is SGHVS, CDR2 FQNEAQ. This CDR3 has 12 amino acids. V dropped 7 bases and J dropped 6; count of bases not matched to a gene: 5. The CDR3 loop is CASTFSGSEQYF. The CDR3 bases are TGTGCCAGCACCTTCAGCGGGAGCGAGCAGTACTTC.

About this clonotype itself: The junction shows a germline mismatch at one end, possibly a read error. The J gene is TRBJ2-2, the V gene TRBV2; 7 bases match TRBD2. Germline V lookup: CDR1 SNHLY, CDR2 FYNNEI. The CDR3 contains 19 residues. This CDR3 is CACSLSRGRAASNTGELFF. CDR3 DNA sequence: TGTGCCTGCAGTTTAAGTCGAGGGAGGGCGGCCTCGAACACCGGGGAGCTGTTTTTT. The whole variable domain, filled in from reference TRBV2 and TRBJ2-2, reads EPEVTQTPSHQVTQMGQEVILRCVPISNHLYFYWYRQILGQKVEFLVSFYNNEISEKSEIFDDQFSVERPDGSNFTLKIRSTKLEDSAMYFCACSLSRGRAASNTGELFFGEGSRLTVL.

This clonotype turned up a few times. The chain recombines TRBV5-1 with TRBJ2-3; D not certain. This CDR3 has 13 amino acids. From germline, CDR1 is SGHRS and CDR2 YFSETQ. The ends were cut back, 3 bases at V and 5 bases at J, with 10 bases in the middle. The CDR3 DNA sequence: TGCGCCAGCAGCTCCCCTCCACAAGATACGCAGTATTTT. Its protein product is CASSSPPQDTQYF.

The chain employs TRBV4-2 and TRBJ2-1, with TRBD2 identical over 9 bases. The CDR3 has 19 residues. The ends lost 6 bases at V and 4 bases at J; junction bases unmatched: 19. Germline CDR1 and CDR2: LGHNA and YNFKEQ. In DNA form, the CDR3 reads TGTGCCAGCAGGCCGACAGGTCTAGCGGGGTGGGGGTATTACAATGAGCAGTTCTTC. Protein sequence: CASRPTGLAGWGYYNEQFF.

The CDR3 DNA reads TGTGCCAGCAGCCGGCGGAGGGTCGAGACCCAGTACTTC. Translation: CASSRRRVETQYF. The chain couples TRBV4-2 to TRBJ2-5, with D possibly being TRBD2 (6 bases). The CDR3 consists of 13 residues. The V end was cut by 4 bases, the J end by 5 bases, with 11 bases between. Germline V lookup: CDR1 LGHNA, CDR2 YNFKEQ.

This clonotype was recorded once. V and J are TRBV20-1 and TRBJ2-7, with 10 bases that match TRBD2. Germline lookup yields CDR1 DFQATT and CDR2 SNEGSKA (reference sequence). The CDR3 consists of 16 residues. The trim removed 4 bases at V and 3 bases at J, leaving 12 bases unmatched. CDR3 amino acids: CSAKTSGWALDYEQYF. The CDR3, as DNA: TGCAGTGCTAAGACTAGCGGGTGGGCTTTAGACTACGAGCAGTACTTC.